These 14 T cell receptor beta chains originate from one sample sequenced in a study of T cell repertoires in ileal Crohn's disease (dated by TCRdb to between 2019 and 2020). Library preparation employed the immunoSEQ multiplex PCR assay. TCRdb retrieved this table from immuneACCESS and kept in-frame rearrangements only. Not all clones are present; in checked studies, unresolved V genes account for under half, and no reason is known for the remainder. For this sample there are 8,000 or so clones; roughly 85% appear just once. Approximately 11% of the sample rests with the top ten. The time point label, read with the paper, signifies: inflamed ileum from the surgical specimen. The specimen was ileal tissue. These receptors all stem from an adult with Crohn's disease.

The V and J genes are TRBV15 and TRBJ1-2; D uncertain. The CDR3 length is 14 residues. CDR1 is LNHNV and CDR2 is YYDKDF in the germline V gene (reference sequence). With 0 bases removed from V and 3 bases from J, the gap between germline ends came to 8 bases. Here the CDR3 reads CATSREASDYGYTF. The CDR3 DNA follows: TGTGCCACCAGCAGAGAAGCGTCGGACTATGGCTACACCTTC.

The V and J genes are TRBV6-4 and TRBJ2-3, with D perhaps TRBD2 (7 bases). The CDR3 has 14 residues. Germline V gene sequence: CDR1 MRHNA, CDR2 SNTAGT. V lost 2 bases to trimming and J lost 2 bases, with 8 bases between them. CDR3 residues: CASSDGGATDTQYF. In DNA, the CDR3 is TGTGCCAGCAGTGACGGGGGGGCCACAGATACGCAGTATTTT.

The rearrangement uses TRBV6-1 and TRBJ2-7; the D gene is possibly TRBD1 (6 bases). This CDR3 spans 13 amino acids. Deletions cut 2 bases from V and 9 bases from J, with 14 bases between. Germline values: CDR1 MNHNS, CDR2 SASEGT. The CDR3 bases are TGTGCCAGCAGTGAATCAGTGACAGGCCGGCAGTACTTC. Translated, it gives CASSESVTGRQYF.

This chain uses TRBV28 with TRBJ2-3, with 10 bases fitting TRBD1. Germline V gene data show CDR1 as MDHEN and CDR2 as SYDVKM. The V gene end was trimmed by 6 bases and the J gene end by 4 bases; junction bases not matched to a gene: 7. The length of the CDR3 is 15 residues. The CDR3 nucleotides are TGTGCCAGCAGAACGACCGGGACAGGGGCAGATACGCAGTATTTT. Its translation: CASRTTGTGADTQYF.

The chain recombines TRBV5-1 with TRBJ1-1; a weak D match, TRBD1 (6 bases). Per germline, CDR1 SGHRS and CDR2 YFSETQ. The CDR3 totals 16 residues. Trimming removed 7 bases at V and 1 base at J, with 20 bases between. The CDR3 loop is CASRPDPGVGNTEAFF. The CDR3 DNA reads TGCGCCAGCCGCCCGGATCCAGGGGTCGGGAACACTGAAGCTTTCTTT.

The gene calls are TRBV6-4 and TRBJ2-1, with 10 positions matching TRBD2. From germline, CDR1 is MRHNA and CDR2 SNTAGT. This CDR3 region has 15 residues. V was pared by 0 bases and J by 9 bases, with 5 bases of the junction left unmatched. The CDR3 loop reads CASSDSVAGGFEQFF. In nucleotides, the CDR3 is TGTGCCAGCAGTGACTCGGTAGCGGGAGGCTTTGAGCAGTTCTTC.

The rearrangement uses TRBV28 and TRBJ1-1, with 8 nucleotides matching TRBD1. This CDR3 has 14 residues. Germline lookup yields CDR1 MDHEN and CDR2 SYDVKM. V dropped 6 bases and J dropped 5; count of bases not matched to a gene: 8. DNA of the CDR3: TGTGCCAGCAGAGAAGGACAGGGAGGAACTGAAGCTTTCTTT. The encoded protein is CASREGQGGTEAFF.

This chain links TRBV30 with TRBJ1-5, with D possibly being TRBD1 (6 bases). V gave up 2 bases and J gave up 4 bases, with 12 bases separating them. The germline CDR1 and CDR2 sequences are GTSNPN and SVGIG (reference sequence). The CDR3 totals 14 residues. The CDR3, as DNA: TGTGCCTGGAGTTTTAGGGGGGGAAATCAGCCCCAGCATTTT. Residues: CAWSFRGGNQPQHF.

V is TRBV19 and J is TRBJ2-5, with D tentatively TRBD1 (5 bases). From germline, CDR1 is LNHDA and CDR2 SQIVND (reference sequence). V shed 7 bases and J shed 3 bases, with 15 bases lying between them. The length of the CDR3 is 14 residues. The CDR3 bases are TGTGCCAGTAAGGGGCAGGCCAGTGAAGAGACCCAGTACTTC. Encoded protein: CASKGQASEETQYF.

The chain is built from TRBV4-1 and TRBJ2-2; 14 bases agree with TRBD2. CDR3 size: 20 residues. V lost 1 base, J lost 2 bases, and 9 bases stayed unmatched. Germline V CDR1 and CDR2: MGHRA, YSYEKL. The CDR3 is CASSQGRSGLAGANTGELFF. CDR3 nucleotide sequence: TGCGCCAGCAGCCAAGGGCGTTCGGGACTAGCGGGGGCTAACACCGGGGAGCTGTTTTTT.

The V gene is TRBV30, the J gene TRBJ2-7; the match to TRBD2 covers 13 bases. From germline, CDR1 is GTSNPN and CDR2 SVGIG (reference sequence). This CDR3 has 16 amino acids. Losses at the gene ends were 5 bases for V and 2 bases for J; bases not matched to a gene: 9. CDR3 loop: CAWGGTGLAGTYEQYF. The CDR3 DNA reads as TGTGCCTGGGGGGGCACGGGACTAGCGGGGACCTACGAGCAGTACTTC.

This chain links TRBV27 with TRBJ2-1; 9 positions match TRBD2. Germline assignment: CDR1 MNHEY and CDR2 SMNVEV (reference sequence). The CDR3 is 15 amino acids. V lost 0 bases and J lost 4; bases outside the gene matches: 1. The CDR3 DNA reads TGTGCCAGCAGTTTATCAGCGGGGGGATACAATGAGCAGTTCTTC. This translates into CASSLSAGGYNEQFF.

This clone is categorized as medium-sized. The V gene is TRBV28, the J gene TRBJ2-1, with a possible D match to TRBD2 (5 bases). CDR3 length: 15 amino acids. Trimming left V 5 bases short and J 6 bases short, with 17 bases between. From germline, CDR1 is MDHEN and CDR2 SYDVKM. Written as DNA, the CDR3 is TGTGCCAGCAGTCAGGACTCCCCCGGAGGCAATGAGCAGTTCTTC. Translated, it gives CASSQDSPGGNEQFF. Variable domain in full (rest from reference TRBV28 and TRBJ2-1): DVKVTQSSRYLVKRTGEKVFLECVQDMDHENMFWYRQDPGLGLRLIYFSYDVKMKEKGDIPEGYSVSREKKERFSLILESASTNQTSMYLCASSQDSPGGNEQFFGPGTRLTVL.

V and J are TRBV5-4 and TRBJ1-3, with D unclear. Trimming pared 0 bases from V and 0 bases from J, leaving 10 bases between. The CDR3 extends over 16 amino acids. Germline lookup yields CDR1 SGHNT and CDR2 YYREEE (reference sequence). CDR3 nucleotides: TGTGCCAGCAGCTTGGGGGAAGCCAGCTCTGGAAACACCATATATTTT. Translating it yields CASSLGEASSGNTIYF.